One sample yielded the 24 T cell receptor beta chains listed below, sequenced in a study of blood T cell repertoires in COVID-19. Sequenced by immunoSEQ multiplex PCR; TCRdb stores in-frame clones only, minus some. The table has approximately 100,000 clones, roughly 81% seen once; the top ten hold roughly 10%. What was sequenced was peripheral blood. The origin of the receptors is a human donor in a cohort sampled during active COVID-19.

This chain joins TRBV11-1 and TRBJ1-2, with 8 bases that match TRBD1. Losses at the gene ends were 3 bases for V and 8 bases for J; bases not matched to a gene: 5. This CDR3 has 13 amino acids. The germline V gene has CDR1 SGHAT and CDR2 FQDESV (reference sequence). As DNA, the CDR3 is TGTGCCAGCAGCTTGGACAGGGACGGCGGCTACACCTTC. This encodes CASSLDRDGGYTF.

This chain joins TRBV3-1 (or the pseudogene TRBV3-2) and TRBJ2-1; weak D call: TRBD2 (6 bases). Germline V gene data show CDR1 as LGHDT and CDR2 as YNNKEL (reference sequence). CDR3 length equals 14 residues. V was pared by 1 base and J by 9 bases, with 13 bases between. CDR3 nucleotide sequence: TGTGCCAGCAGCCAAGGGGGCGCCGGGGGTGAGCAGTTCTTC. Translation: CASSQGGAGGEQFF.

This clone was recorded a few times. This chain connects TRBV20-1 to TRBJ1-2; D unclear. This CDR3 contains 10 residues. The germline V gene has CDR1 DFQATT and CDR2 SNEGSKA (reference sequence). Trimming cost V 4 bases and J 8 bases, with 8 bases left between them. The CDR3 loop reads CSANEEGYTF. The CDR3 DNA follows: TGCAGTGCTAATGAGGAGGGCTACACCTTC.

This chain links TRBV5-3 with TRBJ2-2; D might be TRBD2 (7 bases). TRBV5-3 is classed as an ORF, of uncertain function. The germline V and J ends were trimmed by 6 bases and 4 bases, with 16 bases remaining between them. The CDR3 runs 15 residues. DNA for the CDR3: TGTGCCAGAATGGGGGCGGGGGAGTGCACCGGGGAGCTGTTTTTT. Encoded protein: CARMGAGECTGELFF.

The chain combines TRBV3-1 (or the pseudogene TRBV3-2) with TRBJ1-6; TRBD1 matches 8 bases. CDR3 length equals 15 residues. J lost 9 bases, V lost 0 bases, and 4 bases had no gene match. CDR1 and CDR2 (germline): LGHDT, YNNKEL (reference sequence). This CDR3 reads CASSQEGQGGSPLHF. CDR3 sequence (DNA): TGTGCCAGCAGCCAAGAAGGACAGGGCGGTTCACCCCTCCACTTT.

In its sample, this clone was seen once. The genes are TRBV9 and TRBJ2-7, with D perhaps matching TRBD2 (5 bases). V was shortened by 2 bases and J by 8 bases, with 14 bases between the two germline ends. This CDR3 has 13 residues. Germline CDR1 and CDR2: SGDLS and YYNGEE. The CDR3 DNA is TGTGCCAGCAGCGTCTCTGGAGAGGGAAAGCAGTACTTC. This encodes CASSVSGEGKQYF.

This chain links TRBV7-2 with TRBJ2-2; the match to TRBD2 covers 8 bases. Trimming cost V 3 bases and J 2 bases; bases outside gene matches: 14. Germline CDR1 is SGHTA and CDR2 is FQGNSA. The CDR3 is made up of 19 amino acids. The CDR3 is CASSLLRTSPKGNTGELFF. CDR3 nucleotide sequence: TGTGCCAGCAGCTTGCTACGGACTAGCCCCAAAGGCAACACCGGGGAGCTGTTTTTT.

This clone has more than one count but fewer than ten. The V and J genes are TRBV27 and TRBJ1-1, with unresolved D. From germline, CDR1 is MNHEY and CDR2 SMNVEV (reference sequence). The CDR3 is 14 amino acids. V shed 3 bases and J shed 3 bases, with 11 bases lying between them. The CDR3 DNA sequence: TGTGCCAGCAGTTTTGGAGGGCCACACACTGAAGCTTTCTTT. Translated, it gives CASSFGGPHTEAFF.

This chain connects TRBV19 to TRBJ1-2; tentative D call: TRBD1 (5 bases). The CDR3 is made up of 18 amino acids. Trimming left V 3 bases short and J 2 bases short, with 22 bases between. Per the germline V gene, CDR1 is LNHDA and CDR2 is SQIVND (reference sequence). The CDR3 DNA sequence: TGTGCCAGTAGTATTCGAAGGGGCAGCCAATTCCTAAACTATGGCTACACCTTC. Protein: CASSIRRGSQFLNYGYTF.

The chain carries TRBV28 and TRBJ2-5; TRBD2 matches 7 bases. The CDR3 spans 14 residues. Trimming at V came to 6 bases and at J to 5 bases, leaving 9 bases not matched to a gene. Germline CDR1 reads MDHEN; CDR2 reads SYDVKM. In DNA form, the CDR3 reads TGTGCCAGCAGCGACCCGGGGGGACGCGAGACCCAGTACTTC. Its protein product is CASSDPGGRETQYF.

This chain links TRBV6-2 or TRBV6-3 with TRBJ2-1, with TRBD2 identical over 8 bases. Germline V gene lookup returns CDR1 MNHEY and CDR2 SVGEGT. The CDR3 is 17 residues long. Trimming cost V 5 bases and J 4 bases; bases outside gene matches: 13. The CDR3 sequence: CASSNHLSGTSYNEQFF. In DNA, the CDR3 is TGTGCCAGCAGTAACCACCTTTCCGGGACTAGTTACAATGAGCAGTTCTTC.

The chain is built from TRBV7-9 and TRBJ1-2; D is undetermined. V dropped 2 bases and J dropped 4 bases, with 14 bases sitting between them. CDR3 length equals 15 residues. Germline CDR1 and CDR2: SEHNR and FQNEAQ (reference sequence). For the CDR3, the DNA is TGTGCCAGCAGCTTATCGGTGGTTGGGAGCTATGGCTACACCTTC. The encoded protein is CASSLSVVGSYGYTF.

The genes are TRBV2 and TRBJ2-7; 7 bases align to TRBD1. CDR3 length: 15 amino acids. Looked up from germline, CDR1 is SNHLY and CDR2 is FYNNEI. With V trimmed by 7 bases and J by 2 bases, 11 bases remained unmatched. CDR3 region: CASTPRGQLTYEQYF. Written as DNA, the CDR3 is TGTGCCAGCACCCCAAGGGGACAGCTAACCTACGAGCAGTACTTC.

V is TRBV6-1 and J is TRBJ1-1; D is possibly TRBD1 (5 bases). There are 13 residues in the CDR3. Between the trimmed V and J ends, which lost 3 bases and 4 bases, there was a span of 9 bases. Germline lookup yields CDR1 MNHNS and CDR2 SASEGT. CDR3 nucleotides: TGTGCCAGCAGTGACAGGGTGATCACTGAAGCTTTCTTT. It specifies CASSDRVITEAFF.

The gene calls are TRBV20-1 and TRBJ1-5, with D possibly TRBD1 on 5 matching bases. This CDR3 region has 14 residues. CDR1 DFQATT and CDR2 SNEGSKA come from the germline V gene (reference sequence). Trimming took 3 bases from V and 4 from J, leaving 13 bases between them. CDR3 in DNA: TGCAGTGCTAGTAATCGTCAGGGAAATCAGCCCCAGCATTTT. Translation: CSASNRQGNQPQHF.

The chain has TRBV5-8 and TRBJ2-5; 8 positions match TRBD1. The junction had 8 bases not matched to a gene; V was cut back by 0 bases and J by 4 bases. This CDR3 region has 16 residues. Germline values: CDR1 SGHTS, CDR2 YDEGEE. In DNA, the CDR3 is TGTGCCAGCAGCTTGGGCAGGGGGCATACGGGAGAGACCCAGTACTTC. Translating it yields CASSLGRGHTGETQYF.

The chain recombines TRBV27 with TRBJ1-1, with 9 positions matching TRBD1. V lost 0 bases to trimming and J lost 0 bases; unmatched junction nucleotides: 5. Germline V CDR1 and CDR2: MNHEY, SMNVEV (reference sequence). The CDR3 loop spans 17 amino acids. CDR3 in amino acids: CASSLSQDRGMNTEAFF. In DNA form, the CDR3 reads TGTGCCAGCAGTTTATCCCAGGACAGGGGCATGAACACTGAAGCTTTCTTT.

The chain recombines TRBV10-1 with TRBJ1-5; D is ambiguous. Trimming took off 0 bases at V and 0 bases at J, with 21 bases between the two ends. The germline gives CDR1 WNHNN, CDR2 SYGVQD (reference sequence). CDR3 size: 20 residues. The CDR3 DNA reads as TGCGCCAGCAGTGAGTCGACTTTCGGATCAACGCGATATAGCAATCAGCCCCAGCATTTT. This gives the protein CASSESTFGSTRYSNQPQHF.

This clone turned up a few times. CDR3 loop: CASSVLYNEQFF. Written as DNA, the CDR3 is TGTGCCAGCAGCGTACTTTACAATGAGCAGTTCTTC. The chain links TRBV9 to TRBJ2-1; no clear D gene. The CDR3 length is 12 residues. Trimming pared 1 base from V and 4 bases from J, leaving 3 bases between. CDR1 is SGDLS, CDR2 YYNGEE, per germline.

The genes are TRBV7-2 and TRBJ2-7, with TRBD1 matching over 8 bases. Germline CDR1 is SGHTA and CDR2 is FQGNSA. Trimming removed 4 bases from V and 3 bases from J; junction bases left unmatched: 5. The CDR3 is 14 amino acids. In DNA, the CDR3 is TGTGCCAGCAGCTCTGGGACAGGAAGCTACGAGCAGTACTTC. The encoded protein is CASSSGTGSYEQYF.

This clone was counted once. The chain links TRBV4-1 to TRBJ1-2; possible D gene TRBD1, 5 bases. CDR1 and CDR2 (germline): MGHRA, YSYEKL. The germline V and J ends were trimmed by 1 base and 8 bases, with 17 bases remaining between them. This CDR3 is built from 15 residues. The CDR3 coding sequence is TGCGCCAGCAGCCAAGGTCAAAGACAGTTTTTAGGCTACACCTTC. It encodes CASSQGQRQFLGYTF.

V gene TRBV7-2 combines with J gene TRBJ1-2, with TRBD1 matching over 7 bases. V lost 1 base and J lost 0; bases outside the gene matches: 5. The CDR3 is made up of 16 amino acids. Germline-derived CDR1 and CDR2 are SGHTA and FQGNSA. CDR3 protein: CASSLGGTATNYGYTF. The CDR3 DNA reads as TGTGCCAGCAGCTTAGGTGGGACAGCTACTAACTATGGCTACACCTTC.

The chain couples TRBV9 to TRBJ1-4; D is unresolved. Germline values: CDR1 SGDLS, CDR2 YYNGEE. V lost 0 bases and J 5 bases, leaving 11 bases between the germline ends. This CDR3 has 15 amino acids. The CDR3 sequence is CASSVGGAGNEKLFF. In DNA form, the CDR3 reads TGTGCCAGCAGCGTAGGGGGTGCGGGAAATGAAAAACTGTTTTTT. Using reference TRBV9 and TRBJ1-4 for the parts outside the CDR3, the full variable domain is DSGVTQTPKHLITATGQRVTLRCSPRSGDLSVYWYQQSLDQGLQFLIQYYNGEERAKGNILERFSAQQFPDLHSELNLSSLELGDSALYFCASSVGGAGNEKLFFGSGTQLSVL.

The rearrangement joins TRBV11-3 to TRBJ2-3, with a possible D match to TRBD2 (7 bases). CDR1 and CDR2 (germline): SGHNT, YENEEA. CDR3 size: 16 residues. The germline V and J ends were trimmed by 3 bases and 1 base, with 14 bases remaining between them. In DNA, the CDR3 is TGTGCCAGCAGCTTCGGGGGGCTAGCGGGCACAGATACGCAGTATTTT. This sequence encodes CASSFGGLAGTDTQYF.